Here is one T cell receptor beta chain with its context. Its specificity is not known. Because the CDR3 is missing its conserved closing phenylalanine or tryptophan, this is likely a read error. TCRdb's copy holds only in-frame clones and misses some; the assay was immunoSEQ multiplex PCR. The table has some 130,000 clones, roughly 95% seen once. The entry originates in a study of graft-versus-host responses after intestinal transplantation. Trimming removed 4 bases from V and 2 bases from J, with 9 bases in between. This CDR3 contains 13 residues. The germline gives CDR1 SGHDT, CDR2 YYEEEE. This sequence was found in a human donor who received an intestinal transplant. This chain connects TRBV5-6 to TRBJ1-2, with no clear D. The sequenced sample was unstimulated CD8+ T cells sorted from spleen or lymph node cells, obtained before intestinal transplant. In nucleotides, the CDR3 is TGTGCCAGCAGCATAATCAGGAACTATGGCTACACCCTC. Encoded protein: CASSIIRNYGYTL.